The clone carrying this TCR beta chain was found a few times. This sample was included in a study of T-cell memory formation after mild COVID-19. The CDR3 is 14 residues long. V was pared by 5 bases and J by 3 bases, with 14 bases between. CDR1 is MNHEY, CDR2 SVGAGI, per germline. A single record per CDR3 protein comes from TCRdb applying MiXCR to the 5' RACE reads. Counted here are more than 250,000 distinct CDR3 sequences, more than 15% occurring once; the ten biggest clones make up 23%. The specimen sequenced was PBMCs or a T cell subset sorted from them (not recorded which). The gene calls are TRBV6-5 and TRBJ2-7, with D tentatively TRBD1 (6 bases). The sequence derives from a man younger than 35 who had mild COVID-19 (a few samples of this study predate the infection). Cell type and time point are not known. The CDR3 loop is CASSNTGSRYEQYF. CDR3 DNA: TGTGCCAGCAGTAATACAGGGTCTCGCTACGAGCAGTACTTC.